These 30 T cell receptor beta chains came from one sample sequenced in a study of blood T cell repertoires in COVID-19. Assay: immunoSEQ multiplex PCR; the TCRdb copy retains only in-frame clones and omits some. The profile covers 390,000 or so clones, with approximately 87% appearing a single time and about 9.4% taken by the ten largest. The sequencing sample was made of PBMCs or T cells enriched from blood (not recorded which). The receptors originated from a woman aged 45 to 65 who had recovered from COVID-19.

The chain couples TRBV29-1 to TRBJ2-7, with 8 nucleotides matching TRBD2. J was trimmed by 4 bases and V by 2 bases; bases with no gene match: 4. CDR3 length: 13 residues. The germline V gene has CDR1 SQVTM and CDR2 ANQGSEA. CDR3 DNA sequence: TGCAGCGTTGAATCGGGGGGGCCTTACGAGCAGTACTTC. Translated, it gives CSVESGGPYEQYF.

CDR3 sequence reads: CASSQVWDRESGEQYF. CDR3 bases: TGTGCCAGCAGCCAAGTTTGGGACAGGGAAAGTGGCGAGCAGTACTTC. The chain links TRBV14 to TRBJ2-7, with 9 bases matching TRBD1. Germline V gives CDR1 SGHDN, CDR2 FVKESK. V gave up 1 base and J gave up 6 bases; unmatched junction bases: 10. The CDR3 covers 16 residues.

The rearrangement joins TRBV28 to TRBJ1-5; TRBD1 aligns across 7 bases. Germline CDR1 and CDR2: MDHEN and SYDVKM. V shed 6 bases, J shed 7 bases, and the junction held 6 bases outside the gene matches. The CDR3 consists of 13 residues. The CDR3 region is CASSHRGAQPQHF. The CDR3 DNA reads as TGTGCCAGCAGCCACAGGGGAGCCCAGCCCCAGCATTTT.

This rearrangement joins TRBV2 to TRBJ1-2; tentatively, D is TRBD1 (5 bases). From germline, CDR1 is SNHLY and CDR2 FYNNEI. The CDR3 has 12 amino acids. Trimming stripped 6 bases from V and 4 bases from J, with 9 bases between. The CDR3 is CASRLDSYGYTF. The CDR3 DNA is TGTGCCAGCAGACTTGACAGCTATGGCTACACCTTC.

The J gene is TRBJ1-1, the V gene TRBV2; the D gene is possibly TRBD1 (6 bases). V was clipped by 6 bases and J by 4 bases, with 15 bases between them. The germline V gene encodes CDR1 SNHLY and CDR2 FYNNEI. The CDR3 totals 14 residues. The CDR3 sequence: CASSIQGPFTEAFF. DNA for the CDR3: TGTGCCAGCAGCATACAGGGTCCTTTCACTGAAGCTTTCTTT.

The CDR3: CATRAGMNTEAFF. CDR3 nucleotides: TGTGCCACCCGGGCGGGGATGAACACTGAAGCTTTCTTT. This rearrangement joins TRBV3-1 (or the pseudogene TRBV3-2) to TRBJ1-1; D gene uncertain. The CDR3 covers 13 residues. Trimming left V 10 bases short and J 0 bases short, with 12 bases between. Germline values: CDR1 LGHDT, CDR2 YNNKEL (reference sequence).

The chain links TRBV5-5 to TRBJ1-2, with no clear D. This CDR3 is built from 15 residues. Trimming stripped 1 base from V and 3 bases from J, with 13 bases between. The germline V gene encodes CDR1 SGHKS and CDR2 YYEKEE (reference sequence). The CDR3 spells CASSLWLAEDYGYTF. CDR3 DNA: TGTGCCAGCAGCTTGTGGTTAGCCGAGGACTATGGCTACACCTTC.

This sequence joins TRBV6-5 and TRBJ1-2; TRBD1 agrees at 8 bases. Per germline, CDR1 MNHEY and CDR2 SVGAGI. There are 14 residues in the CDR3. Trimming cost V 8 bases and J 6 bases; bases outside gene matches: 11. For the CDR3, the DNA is TGTGCCAGCGCAGATCCAGGGGGCGAAAATGGCTACACCTTC. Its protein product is CASADPGGENGYTF.

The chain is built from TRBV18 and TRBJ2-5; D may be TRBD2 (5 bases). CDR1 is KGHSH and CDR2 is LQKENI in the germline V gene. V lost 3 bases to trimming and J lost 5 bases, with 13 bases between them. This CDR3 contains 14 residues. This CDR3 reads CASSPGSGGETQYF. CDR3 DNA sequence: TGTGCCAGCTCACCGGGGAGTGGTGGCGAGACCCAGTACTTC.

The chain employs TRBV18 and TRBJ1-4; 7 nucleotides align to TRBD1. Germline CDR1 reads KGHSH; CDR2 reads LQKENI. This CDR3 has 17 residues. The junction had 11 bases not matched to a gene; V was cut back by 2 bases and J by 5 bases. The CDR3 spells CASSPDRVGLGNEKLFF. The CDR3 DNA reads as TGTGCCAGCTCACCAGACAGGGTCGGCCTTGGAAATGAAAAACTGTTTTTT.

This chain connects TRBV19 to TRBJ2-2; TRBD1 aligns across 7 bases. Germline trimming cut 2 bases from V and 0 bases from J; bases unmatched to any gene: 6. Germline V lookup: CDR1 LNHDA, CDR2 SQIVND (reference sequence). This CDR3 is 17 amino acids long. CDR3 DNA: TGTGCCAGTAGTATAACTGTGGACAGGTCGAACACCGGGGAGCTGTTTTTT. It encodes CASSITVDRSNTGELFF.

The CDR3 DNA reads TGTGCCAGCAGCGGAACGGGGGGGCCTGTCGATGAGCAGTTCTTC. It encodes CASSGTGGPVDEQFF. The rearrangement uses TRBV5-5 and TRBJ2-1; the match to TRBD2 covers 8 bases. The ends lost 4 bases at V and 8 bases at J; junction bases unmatched: 11. This CDR3 contains 15 residues. The V gene's germline CDR1 is SGHKS and CDR2 YYEKEE (reference sequence).

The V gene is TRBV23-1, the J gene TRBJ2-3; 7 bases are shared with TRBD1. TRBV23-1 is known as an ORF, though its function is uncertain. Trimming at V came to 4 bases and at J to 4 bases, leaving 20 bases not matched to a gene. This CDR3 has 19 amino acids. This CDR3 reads CASSLSRGRDRDQSDTQYF. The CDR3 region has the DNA TGCGCCAGCAGTCTGTCCCGGGGAAGAGACAGGGATCAATCAGATACGCAGTATTTT.

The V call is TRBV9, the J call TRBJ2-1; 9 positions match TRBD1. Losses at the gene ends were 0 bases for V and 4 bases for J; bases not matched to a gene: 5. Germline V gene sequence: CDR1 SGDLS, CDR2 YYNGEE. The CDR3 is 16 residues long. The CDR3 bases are TGTGCCAGCAGCGTAGCTGGGACAGGGTTATACAATGAGCAGTTCTTC. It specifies CASSVAGTGLYNEQFF.

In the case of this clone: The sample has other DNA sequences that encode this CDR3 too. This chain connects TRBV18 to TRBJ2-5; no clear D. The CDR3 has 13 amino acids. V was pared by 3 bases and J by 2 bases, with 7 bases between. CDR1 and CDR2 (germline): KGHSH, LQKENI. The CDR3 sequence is CASSPRQQETQYF. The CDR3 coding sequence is TGTGCCAGCTCACCCAGGCAGCAAGAGACCCAGTACTTC.

CDR3 coding DNA: TGTGCCAGCAGATCGTTCAGGGGCGGCTATGGCTACACCTTC. Residues: CASRSFRGGYGYTF. The rearrangement links TRBV28 to TRBJ1-2, with D possibly TRBD1 on 6 matching bases. Germline V gene lookup returns CDR1 MDHEN and CDR2 SYDVKM. This CDR3 region has 14 residues. Trimming shortened V by 6 bases and J by 4 bases, and 15 bases separated the two germline ends.

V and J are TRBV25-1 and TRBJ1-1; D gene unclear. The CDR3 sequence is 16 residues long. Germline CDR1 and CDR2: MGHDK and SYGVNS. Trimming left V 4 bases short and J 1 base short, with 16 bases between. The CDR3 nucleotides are TGTGCCAGCAGTGGGGAGGGTAGGAAAAGGAACACTGAAGCTTTCTTT. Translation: CASSGEGRKRNTEAFF.

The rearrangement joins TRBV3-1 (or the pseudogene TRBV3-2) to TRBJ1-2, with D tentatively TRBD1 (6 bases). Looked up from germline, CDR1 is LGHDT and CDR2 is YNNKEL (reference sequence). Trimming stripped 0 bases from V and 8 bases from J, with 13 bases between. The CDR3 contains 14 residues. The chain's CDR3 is CASSQDLVQGGYTF. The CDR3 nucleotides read TGTGCCAGCAGCCAAGATCTTGTACAGGGCGGCTACACCTTC.

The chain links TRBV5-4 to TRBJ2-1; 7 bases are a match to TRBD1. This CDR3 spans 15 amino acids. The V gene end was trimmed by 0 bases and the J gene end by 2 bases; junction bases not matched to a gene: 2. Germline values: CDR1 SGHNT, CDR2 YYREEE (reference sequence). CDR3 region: CASSLGTGTYNEQFF. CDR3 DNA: TGTGCCAGCAGCTTGGGGACAGGAACCTACAATGAGCAGTTCTTC. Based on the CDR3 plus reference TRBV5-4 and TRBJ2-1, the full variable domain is ETGVTQSPTHLIKTRGQQVTLRCSSQSGHNTVSWYQQALGQGPQFIFQYYREEENGRGNFPPRFSGLQFPNYSSELNVNALELDDSALYLCASSLGTGTYNEQFFGPGTRLTVL.

As DNA, the CDR3 is TGTGCCAGTAGTATGTACAGGGATTACGAGCAGTACTTC. Protein product: CASSMYRDYEQYF. The V and J genes are TRBV19 and TRBJ2-7; tentative D call: TRBD1 (6 bases). Germline V gives CDR1 LNHDA, CDR2 SQIVND (reference sequence). Trimming took 3 bases from V and 4 from J, leaving 10 bases between them. The CDR3 spans 13 residues.

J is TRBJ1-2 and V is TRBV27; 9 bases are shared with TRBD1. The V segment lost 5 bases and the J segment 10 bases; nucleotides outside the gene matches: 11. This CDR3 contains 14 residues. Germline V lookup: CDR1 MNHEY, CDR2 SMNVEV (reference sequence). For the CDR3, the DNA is TGTGCCAGCAGTCCGTGGGACAGGGCTTCTGACTACACCTTC. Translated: CASSPWDRASDYTF.

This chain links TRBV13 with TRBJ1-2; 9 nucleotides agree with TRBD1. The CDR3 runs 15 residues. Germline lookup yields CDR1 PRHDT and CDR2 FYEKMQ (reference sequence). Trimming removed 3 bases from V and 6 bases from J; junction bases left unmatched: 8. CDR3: CASSFRDRGYDGYTF. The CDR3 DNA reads TGTGCCAGCAGCTTTAGAGACAGGGGGTACGATGGCTACACCTTC.

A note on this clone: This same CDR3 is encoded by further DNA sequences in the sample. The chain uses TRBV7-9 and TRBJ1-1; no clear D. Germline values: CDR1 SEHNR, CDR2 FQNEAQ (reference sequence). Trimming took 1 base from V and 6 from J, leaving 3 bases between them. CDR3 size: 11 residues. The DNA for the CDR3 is TGTGCCAGCAGCTTAGTCGCTGAAGCTTTCTTT. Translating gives CASSLVAEAFF.

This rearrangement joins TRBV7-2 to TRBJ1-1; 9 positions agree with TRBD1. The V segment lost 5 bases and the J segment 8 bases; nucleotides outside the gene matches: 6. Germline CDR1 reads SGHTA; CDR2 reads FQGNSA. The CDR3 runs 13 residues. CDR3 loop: CASSRDREWEAFF. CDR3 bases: TGTGCCAGCAGCCGGGACAGGGAATGGGAAGCTTTCTTT.

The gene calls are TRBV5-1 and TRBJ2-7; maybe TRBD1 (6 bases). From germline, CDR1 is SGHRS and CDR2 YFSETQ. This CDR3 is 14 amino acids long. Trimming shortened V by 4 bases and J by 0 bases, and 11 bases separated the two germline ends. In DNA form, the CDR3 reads TGCGCCAGCAGCCCGGACAGCGGCTCCTACGAGCAGTACTTC. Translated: CASSPDSGSYEQYF.

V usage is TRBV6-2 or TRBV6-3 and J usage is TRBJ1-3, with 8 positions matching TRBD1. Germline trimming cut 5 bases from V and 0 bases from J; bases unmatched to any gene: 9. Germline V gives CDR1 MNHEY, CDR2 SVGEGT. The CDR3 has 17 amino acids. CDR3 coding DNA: TGTGCCAGCAGTAGGACCCGGGACAGGAGCTCTGGAAACACCATATATTTT. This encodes CASSRTRDRSSGNTIYF.

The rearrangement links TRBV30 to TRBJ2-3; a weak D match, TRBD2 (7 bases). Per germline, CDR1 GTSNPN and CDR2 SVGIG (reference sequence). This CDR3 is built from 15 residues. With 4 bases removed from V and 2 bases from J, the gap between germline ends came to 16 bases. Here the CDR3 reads CAWMGASGYTDTQYF. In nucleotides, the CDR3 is TGTGCCTGGATGGGGGCTAGCGGCTACACAGATACGCAGTATTTT.

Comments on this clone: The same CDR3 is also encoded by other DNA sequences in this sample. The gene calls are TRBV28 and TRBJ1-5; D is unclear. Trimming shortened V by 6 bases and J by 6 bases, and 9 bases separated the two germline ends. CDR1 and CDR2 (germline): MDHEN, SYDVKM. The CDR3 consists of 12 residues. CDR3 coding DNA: TGTGCCAGCAGCTATTCGGGTCAGCCCCAGCATTTT. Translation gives CASSYSGQPQHF.

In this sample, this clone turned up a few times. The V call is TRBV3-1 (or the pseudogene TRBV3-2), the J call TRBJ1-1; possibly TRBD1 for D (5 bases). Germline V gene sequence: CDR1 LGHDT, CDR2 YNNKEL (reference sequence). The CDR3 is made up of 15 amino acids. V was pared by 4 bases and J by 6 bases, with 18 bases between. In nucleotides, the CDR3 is TGTGCCAGCAGCCCGCCCAGGCCACGGGGGGCTGAAGCTTTCTTT. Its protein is CASSPPRPRGAEAFF.

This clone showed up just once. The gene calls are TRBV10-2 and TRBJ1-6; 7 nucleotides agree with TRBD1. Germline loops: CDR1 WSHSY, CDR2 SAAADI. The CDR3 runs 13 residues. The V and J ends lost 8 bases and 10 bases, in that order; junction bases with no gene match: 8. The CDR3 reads CASYDRANSPLHF. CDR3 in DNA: TGCGCCAGCTATGACAGGGCCAACTCACCCCTCCACTTT.